This TCR beta chain stems from a study of human T cells and chemical hapten exposure. In the study overall: An area of 2 cm by 2 to 2.5 cm on upper inner arm skin received 2% DPC for sensitization.

TCRdb called the RACE reads again in MiXCR, with one record for every CDR3 protein. Altogether 120,000 or so distinct CDR3 sequences are present, 11% being singletons, with the ten largest covering approximately 2.5%. As to time point: patch test 3, about 24 weeks after DPC sensitization. The treatment here: therapeutic diphenylcyclopropenone sensitization with weekly scalp DPC. V lost 2 bases and J lost 1, with 13 bases in between. CDR3 length equals 16 residues. The germline V gene encodes CDR1 MDHEN and CDR2 SYDVKM. Overall study findings and caveats: Alopecia in all donors means immunity may differ from healthy individuals. While controls formed fewer of them, expanded TCRs formed significantly more large CDR3 similarity clusters.

With respect to this clonotype: Its antigen is not known.

This TCR was sampled from a woman in her forties or fifties with alopecia areata. Some clones in this sample may be carry-over from other donors' samples. This chain uses TRBV28 with TRBJ2-3; D might be TRBD2 (6 bases). Material: whole blood, obtained in connection with sensitization to the hapten diphenylcyclopropenone (DPC). CDR3 protein: CASSLSVGGGTDTQYF. CDR3 in DNA: TGTGCCAGCAGTTTAAGTGTTGGCGGGGGCACAGATACGCAGTATTTT.